Listed below are T cell receptor beta chains from one sample, sequenced in a study of blood T cell repertoires in COVID-19. Method: immunoSEQ multiplex PCR; TCRdb's copy keeps in-frame clones and lacks some. The table shows 38,000 or so clones, with roughly 77% occurring only once. Sequenced material: peripheral blood. These receptors were collected from a human donor in a cohort sampled during active or convalescent COVID-19. The donor label of this sample is uncertain. Each CDR3 is given with its conserved first and last residue. Each record gives: V gene, clone size, J gene, CDR3 protein. For some rows the clone size is stated as once, few or many, or as a class when expanded; others skip it.

TRBV6-2/TRBV6-3,NA,TRBJ1-4,CASSRDSATNEKLFF
TRBV27,NA,TRBJ1-2,CASARGGGYTF
TRBV3-1/TRBV3-2,NA,TRBJ2-1,CASSPGSSYNEQFF
TRBV4-3,NA,TRBJ2-7,CASSQDLPDSLLSSEQYF
TRBV12-3/TRBV12-4,NA,TRBJ2-5,CASSLQETQYF
TRBV30,NA,TRBJ1-3,CAGAASGNTIYF
TRBV30,NA,TRBJ2-3,CAWSAVAVTDTQYF
TRBV6-5,NA,TRBJ1-3,CASSADRSGNTIYF
TRBV6-1,NA,TRBJ1-3,CASSEGRGPGNTIYF
TRBV20-1,NA,TRBJ1-1,CSARVGAFF
TRBV5-1,once,TRBJ2-7,CASSSGTGGGVQYF
TRBV7-2,NA,TRBJ1-1,CASSRDFEAFF
TRBV19,NA,TRBJ2-7,CASSITSGSYEQYF
TRBV5-1,NA,TRBJ2-7,CASSLTPGAEQYF
TRBV18,NA,TRBJ2-5,CASSPLVAGTQETQYF
TRBV19,NA,TRBJ1-1,CASSIDGTGGTEAFF
TRBV11-3,NA,TRBJ2-7,CASSSTGQFSYEQYF
TRBV10-2,NA,TRBJ2-7,CASSEIGQGSYEQYF
TRBV21-1,NA,TRBJ2-4,CASSKGSGRTDIQYF
TRBV6-1,few,TRBJ2-5,CASSEFRVETQYF
TRBV27,NA,TRBJ2-7,CASSLLGRGNSYEQYF
TRBV6-6,many,TRBJ1-4,CASSSPRINEKLFF
TRBV2,NA,TRBJ2-7,CASSGTGGGEQYF
TRBV6-2/TRBV6-3,NA,TRBJ2-7,CASSHSGRAYEQYF
TRBV2,NA,TRBJ2-5,CASSVLSASETQYF
TRBV9,NA,TRBJ1-5,CASSATESANQPQHF
TRBV19,NA,TRBJ2-7,CASSRDRDYEQYF
TRBV5-5,NA,TRBJ2-1,CASSLDIYEQFF
TRBV30,few,TRBJ2-1,CAPLVRNEQFF
TRBV5-1,NA,TRBJ2-7,CASSLGGQPQTYEQYF
TRBV4-3,NA,TRBJ1-1,CASSLTENTEAFF
TRBV4-2,NA,TRBJ1-1,CASSQARTGGTEAFF
TRBV7-8,NA,TRBJ2-4,CASSLTGTRSGKNIQYF
TRBV7-6,NA,TRBJ2-7,CASSLEASGSSNEQYF
TRBV3-1/TRBV3-2,NA,TRBJ2-1,CASSQDTGSYNEQFF
TRBV6-2/TRBV6-3,NA,TRBJ2-7,CASSYRTAPSYEQYF
TRBV19,NA,TRBJ1-3,CASSHRDTGNTIYF
TRBV29-1,NA,TRBJ1-4,CSASAGGGEKLFF
TRBV10-3,NA,TRBJ1-2,CAIRGRDTLRGYTF
TRBV6-5,NA,TRBJ1-2,CASSLTGVVSNYGYTF
TRBV19,NA,TRBJ2-5,CASSPRPQGTETQYF
TRBV3-1/TRBV3-2,NA,TRBJ1-1,CASSLRGKAFF
TRBV15,many,TRBJ2-3,CATSRTSGGTTDTQYF
TRBV24-1,once,TRBJ2-1,CAAGTGNNEQFF
TRBV4-2,NA,TRBJ2-7,CASSQAGTSGSGYEQYF
TRBV6-5,NA,TRBJ2-1,CASSYSSAYNEQFF
TRBV7-2,NA,TRBJ2-7,CASSLMVGGRGEQYF
TRBV7-3,NA,TRBJ2-2,CASSDRQGTGELFF